These 18 T cell receptor beta chains were sequenced from one sample in a study of T cells in Graves' hyperthyroidism and ophthalmopathy. RNA transcripts gave rise to amplified TCR beta CDR3 regions. An initial round of RT-PCR targeting the TCR CDR3 relied on the HTBI primer set. A single record per CDR3 protein comes from TCRdb applying MiXCR to the multiplex PCR reads. The sample lists about 260,000 distinct CDR3 sequences; under 30% were seen once. The specimen sequenced was blood. These receptors were collected from a man aged 35-49 years with Graves' hyperthyroidism that later progressed to Graves' ophthalmopathy.

This clonotype has a single count. The V call is TRBV27, the J call TRBJ2-7; 10 bases are a match to TRBD2. CDR3 length: 17 amino acids. CDR1 and CDR2 from the germline V gene are MNHEY and SMNVEV (reference sequence). The junction had 14 bases not matched to a gene; V was cut back by 5 bases and J by 4 bases. The DNA of the CDR3 is TGTGCCAGCAGTCGCACGAGATGGACTAGCGGAATGTACGAGCAGTACTTC. Translated: CASSRTRWTSGMYEQYF.

This clonotype was detected ten times or more. This chain connects TRBV6-1 to TRBJ1-5; D is uncertain. The germline V gene has CDR1 MNHNS and CDR2 SASEGT. The V and J ends lost 1 base and 4 bases respectively, with 11 bases between them. This CDR3 has 15 amino acids. CDR3 in amino acids: CASSEELGRNQPQHF. The CDR3 coding sequence is TGTGCCAGCAGTGAAGAATTAGGGCGGAATCAGCCCCAGCATTTT.

This clonotype was seen repeatedly, ten times or more. The chain carries TRBV29-1 and TRBJ1-2; perhaps TRBD1 as D (6 bases). The CDR3 contains 15 residues. Per germline, CDR1 SQVTM and CDR2 ANQGSEA. V gave up 1 base and J gave up 4 bases, with 16 bases separating them. CDR3 protein: CSVEAGQGGSYGYTF. Written as DNA, the CDR3 is TGCAGCGTTGAAGCGGGACAAGGAGGGAGCTATGGCTACACCTTC.

This clonotype was found many times. The chain recombines TRBV29-1 with TRBJ2-7, with D possibly matching TRBD2 (5 bases). Trimming removed 6 bases from V and 7 bases from J, with 16 bases in between. Germline loops: CDR1 SQVTM, CDR2 ANQGSEA. The CDR3 extends over 12 amino acids. CDR3 DNA sequence: TGCAGCGTCGCGGACTCGGGTCGGGAGCAGTACTTC. Translating it yields CSVADSGREQYF.

This clonotype was recorded at least ten times. The J gene is TRBJ2-7, the V gene TRBV29-1, with 8 bases aligning to TRBD2. CDR1 is SQVTM and CDR2 is ANQGSEA in the germline V gene. The length of the CDR3 is 14 residues. With V trimmed by 5 bases and J by 2 bases, 8 bases remained unmatched. CDR3 DNA sequence: TGCAGCGTTTTCAGACTAGCGCGACCCTACGAGCAGTACTTC. This sequence encodes CSVFRLARPYEQYF.

This clonotype was detected ten times or more. The J gene is TRBJ2-2, the V gene TRBV27; D gene unclear. V lost 10 bases, J lost 3 bases, and 15 bases lay in between. The CDR3 loop spans 14 amino acids. Germline loops: CDR1 MNHEY, CDR2 SMNVEV (reference sequence). The CDR3: CATRGQSYTGELFF. CDR3 bases: TGTGCCACCCGTGGGCAGAGCTACACCGGGGAGCTGTTTTTT.

This clonotype came up many times. V is TRBV11-2 and J is TRBJ1-3; 7 positions agree with TRBD1. The CDR3 covers 16 residues. Germline V gene sequence: CDR1 SGHAT, CDR2 FQNNGV. The V gene end was trimmed by 5 bases and the J gene end by 0 bases; junction bases not matched to a gene: 7. The CDR3 DNA is TGTGCCAGCAGCCCGGGACAGTCCTACTCTGGAAACACCATATATTTT. Amino acid sequence: CASSPGQSYSGNTIYF.

This clonotype was found a few times. The chain uses TRBV6-2 or TRBV6-3 and TRBJ2-7, with 8 positions matching TRBD1. CDR1 MNHEY and CDR2 SVGEGT come from the germline V gene. The CDR3 consists of 14 residues. Losses at the gene ends were 5 bases for V and 9 bases for J; bases not matched to a gene: 12. Here the CDR3 reads CASSTSDRGTRQYF. In nucleotides, the CDR3 is TGTGCCAGCAGTACCAGCGACAGGGGAACTCGGCAGTACTTC.

Ten or more counts support this clonotype. The V and J genes are TRBV28 and TRBJ2-7; either TRBD1 or TRBD2 may fit D (5 bases each). Looked up from germline, CDR1 is MDHEN and CDR2 is SYDVKM. The V and J ends lost 8 bases and 5 bases respectively, with 13 bases between them. The CDR3 has 12 residues. The CDR3 DNA sequence: TGTGCCAGCTGTGGGGGTTTCCACGAGCAGTACTTC. Amino acid sequence: CASCGGFHEQYF.

This clonotype was picked up many times. The chain employs TRBV10-3 and TRBJ1-5; 8 bases agree with TRBD1. CDR1 ENHRY and CDR2 SYGVKD come from the germline V gene. The V and J ends lost 6 bases and 6 bases, in that order; junction bases with no gene match: 7. The CDR3 has 14 residues. CDR3 sequence: CAISAGGAGQPQHF. The CDR3 nucleotides read TGTGCCATCAGCGCAGGGGGCGCGGGTCAGCCCCAGCATTTT.

Only a few counts were recorded for this clonotype. J is TRBJ1-1 and V is TRBV6-2 or TRBV6-3; D not resolved. Trimming left V 7 bases short and J 2 bases short, with 14 bases between. There are 14 residues in the CDR3. Germline loops: CDR1 MNHEY, CDR2 SVGEGT. CDR3 DNA sequence: TGTGCCAGCAAAATGACGGGATCCAACACTGAAGCTTTCTTT. As protein: CASKMTGSNTEAFF.

This clonotype was detected ten times or more. The chain has TRBV4-1 and TRBJ1-2, with 7 bases that match TRBD1. Germline CDR1 reads MGHRA; CDR2 reads YSYEKL. The V segment lost 0 bases and the J segment 8 bases; nucleotides outside the gene matches: 9. There are 15 residues in the CDR3. CDR3 sequence: CASSQEDPGGGGYTF. The CDR3, as DNA: TGCGCCAGCAGCCAAGAGGATCCAGGGGGAGGCGGCTACACCTTC.

This clonotype was seen once. CDR3 residues: CASSLPPRLVNSVANTGELFF. In DNA form, the CDR3 reads TGTGCCAGCAGCTTACCCCCCCGACTGGTCAACTCCGTAGCGAACACCGGGGAGCTGTTTTTT. This chain links TRBV7-2 with TRBJ2-2; D remains ambiguous. The V gene lost 2 bases and the J gene lost 0 bases, with 25 bases spanning the gap. The CDR3 consists of 21 residues. Germline CDR1 and CDR2: SGHTA and FQGNSA. Full variable domain (missing parts from reference TRBV7-2 and TRBJ2-2): GAGVSQSPSNKVTEKGKDVELRCDPISGHTALYWYRQSLGQGLEFLIYFQGNSAPDKSGLPSDRFSAERTGGSVSTLTIQRTQQEDSAVYLCASSLPPRLVNSVANTGELFFGEGSRLTVL.

The rearrangement joins TRBV6-1 to TRBJ1-5; D remains ambiguous. The CDR3 loop spans 14 amino acids. V lost 6 bases to trimming and J lost 2 bases, with 11 bases between them. CDR1 MNHNS and CDR2 SASEGT come from the germline V gene. The DNA for the CDR3 is TGTGCCAGCAGGAACTTGGGTGGCAATCAGCCCCAGCATTTT. Amino acids: CASRNLGGNQPQHF.

Ten or more counts support this clonotype. The rearrangement links TRBV6-2 or TRBV6-3 to TRBJ2-2; no clear D gene. The CDR3 is 15 amino acids. V gave up 5 bases and J gave up 6 bases, with 16 bases separating them. In germline, CDR1 is MNHEY, CDR2 SVGEGT. CDR3 sequence (DNA): TGTGCCAGCAGTCCAATAGGTCCAGGAGCCGGGGAGCTGTTTTTT. This encodes CASSPIGPGAGELFF.

Many counts were recorded for this clonotype. The chain uses TRBV28 and TRBJ2-7; D possibly corresponds to TRBD1 (5 bases). V was cut by 6 bases and J by 4 bases, with 10 bases left in between. The CDR3 has 12 amino acids. Germline CDR1 MDHEN, CDR2 SYDVKM. The CDR3, as DNA: TGTGCCAGCAGCCCGACAGCGTACGAGCAGTACTTC. This sequence encodes CASSPTAYEQYF. Full variable domain (remainder filled in from reference TRBV28 and TRBJ2-7): DVKVTQSSRYLVKRTGEKVFLECVQDMDHENMFWYRQDPGLGLRLIYFSYDVKMKEKGDIPEGYSVSREKKERFSLILESASTNQTSMYLCASSPTAYEQYFGPGTRLTVT.

This clonotype was seen repeatedly, ten times or more. The rearrangement joins TRBV29-1 to TRBJ2-5; D gene uncertain. Per the germline V gene, CDR1 is SQVTM and CDR2 is ANQGSEA. The CDR3 contains 13 residues. V was pared by 3 bases and J by 2 bases, with 10 bases between. CDR3 amino acids: CSVEYDSQETQYF. The DNA of the CDR3 is TGCAGCGTTGAGTATGACTCGCAAGAGACCCAGTACTTC.

The chain uses TRBV28 and TRBJ1-6, with D unresolved. The CDR3 has 14 residues. The V and J ends lost 5 bases and 7 bases respectively, with 12 bases between them. CDR1 is MDHEN, CDR2 SYDVKM, per germline. In DNA, the CDR3 is TGTGCCAGCAGTGACCGGGTCGAGAATTCACCCCTCCACTTT. It yields the protein CASSDRVENSPLHF.